This T cell receptor beta chain derives from a study of T cell responses to AZD1222 COVID-19 vaccine. Sequencing was performed with immunoSEQ multiplex PCR; in TCRdb, only in-frame clones are kept and a portion is missing. The table includes fewer than 200,000 clones, about 88% detected once. CDR3 length equals 16 residues. The V segment lost 0 bases and the J segment 7 bases; nucleotides outside the gene matches: 8. CDR1 is LNHNV, CDR2 YYDKDF, per germline (reference sequence). Broader study findings: When two AZD1222 doses had been given, Spike-specific TCR breadth and depth rose.

On this clone: Antigen unknown.

Sequencing used peripheral blood, obtained 28 days after the second AZD1222 dose. The rearrangement links TRBV15 to TRBJ2-1, with 8 bases aligning to TRBD2. The receptor's source is an adult who received the AZD1222 COVID-19 vaccine. CDR3 amino acids: CATSRELAALWNEQFF. In DNA form, the CDR3 reads TGTGCCACCAGCAGAGAACTAGCGGCACTTTGGAATGAGCAGTTCTTC.